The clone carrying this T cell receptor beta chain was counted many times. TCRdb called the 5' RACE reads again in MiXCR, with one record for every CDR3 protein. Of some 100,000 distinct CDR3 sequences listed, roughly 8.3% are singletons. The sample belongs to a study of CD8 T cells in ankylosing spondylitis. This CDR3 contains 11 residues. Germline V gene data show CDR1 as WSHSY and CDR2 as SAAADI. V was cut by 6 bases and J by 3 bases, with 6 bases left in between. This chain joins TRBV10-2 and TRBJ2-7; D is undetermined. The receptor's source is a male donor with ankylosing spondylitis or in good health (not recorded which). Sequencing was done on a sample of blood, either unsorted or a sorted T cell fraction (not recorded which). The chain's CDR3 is CASSNSYEQYF. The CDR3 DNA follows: TGCGCCAGCAGCAACAGCTACGAGCAGTACTTC.